These 14 T cell receptor beta chains were sequenced from one sample in a study of T cell changes during pregnancy in multiple sclerosis. Method: immunoSEQ multiplex PCR; TCRdb's copy keeps in-frame clones and lacks some. The repertoire consists of 75,000 to 100,000 clones, with over 80% occurring once and the leading ten covering approximately 2.2%. The input for sequencing was peripheral blood, taken after pregnancy. The receptors were sampled from a female donor with multiple sclerosis, enrolled in a pregnancy study.

The chain has TRBV5-1 and TRBJ2-6; D is perhaps TRBD2 (5 bases). V lost 4 bases and J 4 bases, leaving 18 bases between the germline ends. The CDR3 has 17 residues. From germline, CDR1 is SGHRS and CDR2 YFSETQ. This CDR3 reads CASSPARLTGGANVLTF. The CDR3 DNA reads TGCGCCAGCAGCCCAGCACGGTTGACGGGGGGGGCCAACGTCCTGACTTTC.

The gene calls are TRBV7-6 and TRBJ1-3, with D possibly matching TRBD1 (5 bases). V lost 0 bases and J 0 bases, leaving 6 bases between the germline ends. This CDR3 is built from 15 residues. CDR1 is SGHVS and CDR2 is FNYEAQ in the germline V gene. For the CDR3, the DNA is TGTGCCAGCAGCTTAGCGGGGGGCTCTGGAAACACCATATATTTT. Residues: CASSLAGGSGNTIYF. The whole variable domain, remainder taken from reference TRBV7-6 and TRBJ1-3, is GAGVSQSPRYKVTKRGQDVALRCDPISGHVSLYWYRQALGQGPEFLTYFNYEAQQDKSGLPNDRFSAERPEGSISTLTIQRTEQRDSAMYRCASSLAGGSGNTIYFGEGSWLTVV.

The chain carries TRBV7-6 and TRBJ2-7, with D maybe TRBD1 (6 bases). V lost 3 bases, J lost 2 bases, and 14 bases lay in between. Per germline, CDR1 SGHVS and CDR2 FNYEAQ. This CDR3 has 15 residues. CDR3 loop: CASSLEGGTTYEQYF. As DNA, the CDR3 is TGTGCCAGCAGCTTGGAAGGGGGAACTACCTACGAGCAGTACTTC.

The rearrangement joins TRBV27 to TRBJ2-7; 7 bases are a match to TRBD2. Germline CDR1 reads MNHEY; CDR2 reads SMNVEV (reference sequence). This CDR3 has 14 amino acids. The ends lost 6 bases at V and 5 bases at J; junction bases unmatched: 10. CDR3 nucleotide sequence: TGTGCCAGCAGGGCCCCGGGAGGATGGAACGAGCAGTACTTC. Translating gives CASRAPGGWNEQYF.

The CDR3 protein is CASSPGTGSYEQYF. In DNA form, the CDR3 reads TGTGCCAGCAGCCCCGGGACAGGGTCCTACGAGCAGTACTTC. The rearrangement uses TRBV6-5 and TRBJ2-7, with 9 positions matching TRBD1. This CDR3 has 14 amino acids. After removal of 6 bases from V and 1 base from J, the junction contained 4 bases not matched to a gene. Germline V lookup: CDR1 MNHEY, CDR2 SVGAGI.

The rearrangement joins TRBV5-1 to TRBJ2-7; 8 bases line up with TRBD1. CDR1 and CDR2 from the germline V gene are SGHRS and YFSETQ. There are 18 residues in the CDR3. With 3 bases clipped from V and 3 bases from J, the junction kept 17 bases outside the gene matches. The CDR3 DNA is TGCGCCAGCAGCTCCACTCCCGGGACAGGACTGGTCTTCTACGAGCAGTACTTC. It is translated as CASSSTPGTGLVFYEQYF.

This clone occurred once. The chain combines TRBV7-9 with TRBJ2-5, with D perhaps matching TRBD1 (6 bases). Germline CDR1 reads SEHNR; CDR2 reads FQNEAQ (reference sequence). The V gene lost 5 bases and the J gene lost 5 bases, with 15 bases spanning the gap. CDR3 length: 14 amino acids. The CDR3 reads CASSNPRGLETQYF. DNA for the CDR3: TGTGCCAGCAGCAACCCCAGGGGCCTGGAGACCCAGTACTTC.

This chain joins TRBV19 and TRBJ2-5, with D uncertain. The CDR3 is 15 residues long. V dropped 3 bases and J dropped 5 bases, with 16 bases sitting between them. The germline V gene encodes CDR1 LNHDA and CDR2 SQIVND (reference sequence). CDR3 residues: CASSMSWLAEETQYF. The CDR3 DNA reads TGTGCCAGTAGTATGAGTTGGCTGGCGGAGGAGACCCAGTACTTC.

The DNA for the CDR3 is TGTGCCAGCAGCTTCGATTCAGGCTCCTACAATGAGCAGTTCTTC. As protein: CASSFDSGSYNEQFF. The V call is TRBV7-7, the J call TRBJ2-1; D gene unclear. The CDR3 contains 15 residues. V was cut by 3 bases and J by 0 bases, with 9 bases left in between. Germline V gene lookup returns CDR1 SSHAT and CDR2 FNYEAQ (reference sequence).

This chain links TRBV9 with TRBJ1-6, with TRBD1 as a possible D gene (5 bases). V was shortened by 0 bases and J by 8 bases, with 15 bases between the two germline ends. The CDR3 sequence is 16 residues long. Germline-derived CDR1 and CDR2 are SGDLS and YYNGEE. The CDR3 reads CASSVEGLGSYSPLHF. DNA of the CDR3: TGTGCCAGCAGCGTAGAGGGACTCGGCTCTTATTCACCCCTCCACTTT.

In its sample, this clone was seen once. This rearrangement joins TRBV19 to TRBJ1-2; a weak D match, TRBD1 (6 bases). The V and J ends lost 1 base and 5 bases respectively, with 26 bases between them. The CDR3 runs to 19 residues. Germline CDR1 reads LNHDA; CDR2 reads SQIVND (reference sequence). CDR3 coding DNA: TGTGCCAGTAGTATAGCCCCCCTGACAGGATTCCTACGCGATTATGGCTACACCTTC. It specifies CASSIAPLTGFLRDYGYTF.

The rearrangement links TRBV2 to TRBJ2-1; 10 nucleotides line up with TRBD2. J was trimmed by 3 bases and V by 5 bases; bases with no gene match: 4. Germline CDR1 reads SNHLY; CDR2 reads FYNNEI. The CDR3 covers 15 residues. The CDR3 loop is CASSLAGGLYNEQFF. Here the CDR3 DNA reads TGTGCCAGCAGTTTAGCGGGAGGCCTCTACAATGAGCAGTTCTTC.

The chain uses TRBV30 and TRBJ2-1, with 8 bases fitting TRBD2. Unmatched junction bases numbered 2, after V lost 3 bases and J lost 1 base. Germline values: CDR1 GTSNPN, CDR2 SVGIG (reference sequence). The CDR3 has 14 residues. The CDR3: CAWRGLVSYNEQFF. The CDR3 DNA follows: TGTGCCTGGAGGGGACTAGTTTCCTACAATGAGCAGTTCTTC.

The chain recombines TRBV5-6 with TRBJ2-3, with TRBD1 identical over 9 bases. Germline CDR1 SGHDT, CDR2 YYEEEE. V was clipped by 5 bases and J by 6 bases; unmatched bases: 7. This CDR3 region has 14 residues. The DNA of the CDR3 is TGTGCCAGCAGGACCGGGACAGGGACTGATACGCAGTATTTT. Amino acid sequence: CASRTGTGTDTQYF. Supplemented by reference TRBV5-6 and TRBJ2-3, the full variable domain reads DAGVTQSPTHLIKTRGQQVTLRCSPKSGHDTVSWYQQALGQGPQFIFQYYEEEERQRGNFPDRFSGHQFPNYSSELNVNALLLGDSALYLCASRTGTGTDTQYFGPGTRLTVL.